This passage covers 8 T cell receptor beta chains from one sample sequenced in a study of CD8 T cells in ankylosing spondylitis. Study-wide points: Typical of ankylosing spondylitis blood, it appeared, was a TCR beta motif of 7 or 8 highly homologous variants.

These receptors lack a known antigen. From the 5' RACE reads, TCRdb called clonotypes with MiXCR, one entry per CDR3 protein. The table lists 750,000 to 850,000 distinct CDR3 sequences, over 9.5% of them singletons. The sequencing sample was made of blood, either unsorted or a sorted T cell fraction (not recorded which). These TCRs come from a male donor with ankylosing spondylitis.

This clonotype was counted only a few times. V gene TRBV5-1 combines with J gene TRBJ2-5; D remains ambiguous. The germline V gene encodes CDR1 SGHRS and CDR2 YFSETQ. This CDR3 is 13 amino acids long. Deletions cut 5 bases from V and 1 base from J, with 9 bases between. The CDR3 sequence is CASRVFGQETQYF. The CDR3 DNA sequence: TGCGCCAGCAGGGTGTTCGGCCAAGAGACCCAGTACTTC.

As for this clonotype: Compared with germline, one end of the junction differs, possibly owing to a read error. This chain links TRBV5-1 with TRBJ2-7; 9 bases are a match to TRBD2. CDR3 size: 15 residues. Germline CDR1 and CDR2: SGHRS and YFSETQ. CDR3 region: CASSLGAGGSYEQYF. CDR3 coding DNA: TGTGCCAGCAGCTTAGGAGCGGGGGGCTCCTACGAGCAGTACTTC.

At least ten counts were recorded for this clonotype. The chain recombines TRBV20-1 with TRBJ2-7; the D gene is possibly TRBD2 (6 bases). The germline V gene encodes CDR1 DFQATT and CDR2 SNEGSKA (reference sequence). The CDR3 consists of 13 residues. V was cut by 3 bases and J by 0 bases, with 9 bases left in between. CDR3 sequence: CSASRGFSYEQYF. The CDR3 DNA reads as TGCAGTGCTAGTCGGGGGTTCTCCTACGAGCAGTACTTC.

This clonotype has only a few counts. The chain is built from TRBV6-1 and TRBJ1-5, with 7 bases fitting TRBD1. Germline V lookup: CDR1 MNHNS, CDR2 SASEGT. The CDR3 extends over 14 amino acids. With 6 bases clipped from V and 4 bases from J, the junction kept 6 bases outside the gene matches. The CDR3 sequence is CASRKGQYNQPQHF. As DNA, the CDR3 is TGTGCCAGCAGGAAGGGACAGTATAATCAGCCCCAGCATTTT.

The rearrangement joins TRBV4-2 to TRBJ1-6, with D maybe TRBD1 (5 bases). The CDR3 consists of 16 residues. V was pared by 1 base and J by 3 bases, with 10 bases between. In germline, CDR1 is LGHNA, CDR2 YNFKEQ. The CDR3 loop is CASSQGDSYYNSPLHF. In nucleotides, the CDR3 is TGTGCCAGCAGCCAAGGGGACTCTTACTATAATTCACCCCTCCACTTT.

This clonotype was seen many times. The chain uses TRBV7-9 and TRBJ2-7; weak D call: TRBD1 (6 bases). CDR1 and CDR2 from the germline V gene are SEHNR and FQNEAQ (reference sequence). V lost 3 bases to trimming and J lost 1 base, with 13 bases between them. CDR3 size: 15 residues. In nucleotides, the CDR3 is TGTGCCAGCAGCTTCTACCGGGACAAGTCCTACGAGCAGTACTTC. As protein: CASSFYRDKSYEQYF.

CDR3 in amino acids: CASSAWTGGQPQHF. The CDR3 DNA follows: TGTGCCAGCAGCGCTTGGACAGGGGGCCAGCCCCAGCATTTT. This chain joins TRBV6-1 and TRBJ1-5, with 11 positions matching TRBD1. The CDR3 runs 14 residues. Per the germline V gene, CDR1 is MNHNS and CDR2 is SASEGT. V lost 6 bases to trimming and J lost 7 bases; unmatched junction nucleotides: 5.

The sample holds a few counts of this clonotype. The chain carries TRBV6-1 and TRBJ2-7, with D tentatively TRBD2 (5 bases). Germline values: CDR1 MNHNS, CDR2 SASEGT. Trimming cost V 6 bases and J 3 bases, with 18 bases left between them. The CDR3 consists of 15 residues. CDR3 sequence reads: CASRRRDNGDYEQYF. The DNA for the CDR3 is TGTGCCAGCAGACGCCGGGATAATGGGGACTACGAGCAGTACTTC.